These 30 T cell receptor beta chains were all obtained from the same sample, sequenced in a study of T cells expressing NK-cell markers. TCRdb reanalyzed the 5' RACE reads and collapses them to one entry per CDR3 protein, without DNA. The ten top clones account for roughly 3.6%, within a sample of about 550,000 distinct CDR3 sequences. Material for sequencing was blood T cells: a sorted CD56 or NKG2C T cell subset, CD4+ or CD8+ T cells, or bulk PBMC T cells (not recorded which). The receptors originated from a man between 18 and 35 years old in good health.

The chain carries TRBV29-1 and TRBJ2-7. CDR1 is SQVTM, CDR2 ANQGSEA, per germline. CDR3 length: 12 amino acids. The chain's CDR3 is CSVWQQNYEQYF.

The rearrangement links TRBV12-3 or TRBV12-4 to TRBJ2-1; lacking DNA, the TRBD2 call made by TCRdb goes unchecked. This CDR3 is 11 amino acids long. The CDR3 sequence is CASGKREAQFF.

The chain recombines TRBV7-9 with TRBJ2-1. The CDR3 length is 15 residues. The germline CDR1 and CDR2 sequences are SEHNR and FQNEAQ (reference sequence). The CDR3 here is CASSASRGSYNEQFF.

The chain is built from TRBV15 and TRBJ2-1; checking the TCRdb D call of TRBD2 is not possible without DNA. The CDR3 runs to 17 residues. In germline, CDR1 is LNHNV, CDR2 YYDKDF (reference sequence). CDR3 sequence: CATSRDGPGSSYNEQFF.

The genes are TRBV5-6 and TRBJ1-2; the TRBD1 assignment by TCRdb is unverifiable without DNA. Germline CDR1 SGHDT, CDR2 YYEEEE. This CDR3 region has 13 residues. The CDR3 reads CASSVDRFYGYTF.

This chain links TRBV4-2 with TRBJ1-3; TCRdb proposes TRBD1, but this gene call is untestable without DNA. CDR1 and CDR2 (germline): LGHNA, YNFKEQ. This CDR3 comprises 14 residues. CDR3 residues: CASSPQGPGNTIYF.

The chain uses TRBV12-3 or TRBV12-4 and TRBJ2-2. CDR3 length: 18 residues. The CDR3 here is CASSLGGRLISNTGELFF.

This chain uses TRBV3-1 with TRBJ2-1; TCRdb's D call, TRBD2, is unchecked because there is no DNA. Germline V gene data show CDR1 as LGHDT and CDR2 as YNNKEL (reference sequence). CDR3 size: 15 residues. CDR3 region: CASSPLPDTNNEQFF.

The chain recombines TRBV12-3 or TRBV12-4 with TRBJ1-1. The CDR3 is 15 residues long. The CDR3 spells CASSNQTKRNTEAFF.

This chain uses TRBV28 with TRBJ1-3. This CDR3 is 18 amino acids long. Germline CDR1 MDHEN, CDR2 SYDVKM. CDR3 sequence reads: CASSIPGLVDDSGNTIYF.

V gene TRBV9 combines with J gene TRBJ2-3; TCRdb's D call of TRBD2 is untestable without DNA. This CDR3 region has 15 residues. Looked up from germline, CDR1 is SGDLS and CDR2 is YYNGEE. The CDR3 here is CASSSRLADMDTQYF.

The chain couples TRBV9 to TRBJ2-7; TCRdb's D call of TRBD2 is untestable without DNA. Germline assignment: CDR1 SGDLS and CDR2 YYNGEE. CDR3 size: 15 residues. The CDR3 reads CASSAGSSSTYEQYF.

The CDR3 protein is CATSSAGTSGTYNEQFF. V and J are TRBV15 and TRBJ2-1; TCRdb's D call of TRBD2 is untestable without DNA. CDR3 length: 17 amino acids. Germline V gene sequence: CDR1 LNHNV, CDR2 YYDKDF (reference sequence).

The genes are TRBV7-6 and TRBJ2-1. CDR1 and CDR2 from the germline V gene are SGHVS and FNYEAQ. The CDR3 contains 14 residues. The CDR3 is CASSLALLDLEQFF.

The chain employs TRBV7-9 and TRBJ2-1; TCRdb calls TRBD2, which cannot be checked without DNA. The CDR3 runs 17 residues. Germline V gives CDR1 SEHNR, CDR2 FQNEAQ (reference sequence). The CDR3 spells CASSLGPGLELYNEQFF.

CDR3 sequence reads: CSVPQGGKLFF. The V call is TRBV29-1, the J call TRBJ1-4. Germline CDR1 reads SQVTM; CDR2 reads ANQGSEA. This CDR3 is built from 11 residues.

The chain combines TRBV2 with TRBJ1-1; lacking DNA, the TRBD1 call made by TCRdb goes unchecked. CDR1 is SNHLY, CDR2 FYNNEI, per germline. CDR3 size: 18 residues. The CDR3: CASSERGDIQGAYEEAFF. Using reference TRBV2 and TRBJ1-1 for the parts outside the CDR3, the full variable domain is EPEVTQTPSHQVTQMGQEVILRCVPISNHLYFYWYRQILGQKVEFLVSFYNNEISEKSEIFDDQFSVERPDGSNFTLKIRSTKLEDSAMYFCASSERGDIQGAYEEAFFGQGTRLTVV.

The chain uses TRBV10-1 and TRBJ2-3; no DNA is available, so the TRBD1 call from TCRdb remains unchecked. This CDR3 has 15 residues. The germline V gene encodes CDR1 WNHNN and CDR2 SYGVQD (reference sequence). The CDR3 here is CASRSGAGLTDTQYF.

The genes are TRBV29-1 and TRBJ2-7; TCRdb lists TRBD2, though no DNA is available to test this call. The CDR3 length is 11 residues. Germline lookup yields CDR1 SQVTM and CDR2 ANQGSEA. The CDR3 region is CSVEHGGEQYF.

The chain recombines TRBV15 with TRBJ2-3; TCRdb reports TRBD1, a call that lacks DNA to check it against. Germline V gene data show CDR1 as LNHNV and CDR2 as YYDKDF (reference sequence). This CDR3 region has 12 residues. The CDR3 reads CATSGATGRRYF.

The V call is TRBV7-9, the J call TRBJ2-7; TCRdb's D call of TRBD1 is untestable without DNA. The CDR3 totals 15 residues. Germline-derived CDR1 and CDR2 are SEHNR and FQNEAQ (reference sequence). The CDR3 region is CASSLTRGRGREQYF.

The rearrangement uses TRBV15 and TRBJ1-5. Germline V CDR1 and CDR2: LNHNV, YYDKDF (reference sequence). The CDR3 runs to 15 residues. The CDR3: CATSRDRVSRQPQHF.

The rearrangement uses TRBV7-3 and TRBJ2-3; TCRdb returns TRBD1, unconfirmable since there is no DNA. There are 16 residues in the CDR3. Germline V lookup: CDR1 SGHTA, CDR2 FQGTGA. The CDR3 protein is CASSSTPGQGPDTQYF.

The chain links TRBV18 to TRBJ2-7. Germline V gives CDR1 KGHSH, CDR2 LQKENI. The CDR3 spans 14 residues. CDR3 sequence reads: CASSPSQTSYEQYF.

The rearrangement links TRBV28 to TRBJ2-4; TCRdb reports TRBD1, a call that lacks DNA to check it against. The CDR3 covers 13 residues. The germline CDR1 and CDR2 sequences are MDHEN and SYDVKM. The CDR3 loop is CASSRGQGNIQYF. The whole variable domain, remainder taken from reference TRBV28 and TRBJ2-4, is DVKVTQSSRYLVKRTGEKVFLECVQDMDHENMFWYRQDPGLGLRLIYFSYDVKMKEKGDIPEGYSVSREKKERFSLILESASTNQTSMYLCASSRGQGNIQYFGAGTRLSVL.

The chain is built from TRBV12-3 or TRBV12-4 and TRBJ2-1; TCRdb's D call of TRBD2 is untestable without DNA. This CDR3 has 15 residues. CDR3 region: CASSLTSGPWDEQFF.

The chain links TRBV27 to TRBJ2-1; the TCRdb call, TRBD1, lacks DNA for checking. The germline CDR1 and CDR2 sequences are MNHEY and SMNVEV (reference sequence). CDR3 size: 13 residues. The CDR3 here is CASSFFGARKEFF.

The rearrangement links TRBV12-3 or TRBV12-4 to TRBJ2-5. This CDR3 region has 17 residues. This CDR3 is CASSLFGFGDSQETQYF.

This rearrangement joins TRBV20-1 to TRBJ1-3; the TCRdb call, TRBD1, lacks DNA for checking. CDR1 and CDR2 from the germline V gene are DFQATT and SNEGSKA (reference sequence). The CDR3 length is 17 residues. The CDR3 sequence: CSARDILGQGWVNTIYF.

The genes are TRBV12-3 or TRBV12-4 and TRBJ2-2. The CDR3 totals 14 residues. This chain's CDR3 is CASSWPEQAGELFF.